Below, 18 T cell receptor beta chains from the same sample are listed, as sequenced in a study of STAT5B mutations in CD4+ large granular lymphocyte leukemia (dated by TCRdb to 2022 to 2024). Library generation was performed with the immunoSEQ multiplex PCR assay. In its TCRdb copy, this immuneACCESS table keeps in-frame sequences only and misses some clones. Where compared with another copy, unresolved V genes explain less than half of these, and the others have no known cause. The sample table contains tens of thousands of clones; only one count was recorded for about three quarters of them. Together, the top ten hold 0.65% of the sample. Sequencing used CD4+ T cells from blood buffy coats. The receptor source for this set is a human donor in good health.

The chain combines TRBV6-1 with TRBJ2-7, with 8 bases matching TRBD2. V was clipped by 4 bases and J by 2 bases; unmatched bases: 4. This CDR3 is 14 amino acids long. CDR1 is MNHNS and CDR2 is SASEGT in the germline V gene. The CDR3 nucleotides read TGTGCCAGCAGTGCAAATAGCGGGACCTACGAGCAGTACTTC. Encoded protein: CASSANSGTYEQYF.

The chain links TRBV19 to TRBJ2-1, with D perhaps TRBD1 (5 bases). Looked up from germline, CDR1 is LNHDA and CDR2 is SQIVND (reference sequence). The CDR3 is 14 amino acids. V lost 1 base to trimming and J lost 6 bases, with 10 bases between them. For the CDR3, the DNA is TGTGCCAGTAGTATAGGAAAACAGGTCAATGAGCAGTTCTTC. It specifies CASSIGKQVNEQFF.

The chain uses TRBV9 and TRBJ1-1; D remains unclear. This CDR3 spans 13 amino acids. V was clipped by 0 bases and J by 1 base, with 4 bases between them. The germline V gene encodes CDR1 SGDLS and CDR2 YYNGEE. The CDR3 DNA reads as TGTGCCAGCAGCGTAGAACAGAACACTGAAGCTTTCTTT. Translated: CASSVEQNTEAFF.

This CDR3 is CASKNTNNSPLHF. Here the CDR3 DNA reads TGTGCCAGCAAGAACACTAATAATTCACCCCTCCACTTT. V is TRBV2 and J is TRBJ1-6; no clear D. Trimming removed 7 bases from V and 5 bases from J, with 9 bases in between. Germline CDR1 and CDR2: SNHLY and FYNNEI. The CDR3 length is 13 residues.

The table lists this clone with a count of one. This sample includes further DNA sequences coding for the same CDR3. This chain uses TRBV28 with TRBJ2-7, with TRBD1 matching over 8 bases. Trimming took 3 bases from V and 0 from J; bases not matched to a gene: 4. Germline loops: CDR1 MDHEN, CDR2 SYDVKM. This CDR3 contains 15 residues. CDR3 in DNA: TGTGCCAGCAGTTTTGAGGGACAGGTCTCCTACGAGCAGTACTTC. Protein: CASSFEGQVSYEQYF. Supplemented by reference TRBV28 and TRBJ2-7, the full variable domain reads DVKVTQSSRYLVKRTGEKVFLECVQDMDHENMFWYRQDPGLGLRLIYFSYDVKMKEKGDIPEGYSVSREKKERFSLILESASTNQTSMYLCASSFEGQVSYEQYFGPGTRLTVT.

V is TRBV10-3 and J is TRBJ1-1; D possibly corresponds to TRBD1 (6 bases). From germline, CDR1 is ENHRY and CDR2 SYGVKD. Trimming stripped 3 bases from V and 4 bases from J, with 21 bases between. The CDR3 consists of 17 residues. The CDR3 DNA reads as TGTGCCATCAGTGACAGGGGATTCACGACGACGAGCACTGAAGCTTTCTTT. Amino acid sequence: CAISDRGFTTTSTEAFF.

This chain links TRBV18 with TRBJ1-1; a weak D match, TRBD1 (5 bases). The CDR3 has 13 residues. Looked up from germline, CDR1 is KGHSH and CDR2 is LQKENI. Trimming shortened V by 7 bases and J by 5 bases, and 14 bases separated the two germline ends. CDR3 coding DNA: TGTGCCAGCTGGCGGGCGGGGGGAACTGAAGCTTTCTTT. Amino acids: CASWRAGGTEAFF.

The sample holds a few counts of this clone. The V and J genes are TRBV5-1 and TRBJ1-1, with 8 nucleotides matching TRBD1. Unmatched junction bases numbered 6, after V lost 3 bases and J lost 5 bases. Germline V lookup: CDR1 SGHRS, CDR2 YFSETQ. The CDR3 has 14 residues. The CDR3 is CASSSGQGGTEAFF. CDR3 in DNA: TGCGCCAGCAGCTCAGGACAGGGAGGGACTGAAGCTTTCTTT.

The J gene is TRBJ2-6, the V gene TRBV19; perhaps TRBD1 as D (5 bases). This CDR3 has 15 residues. Trimming stripped 7 bases from V and 0 bases from J, with 10 bases between. Germline-derived CDR1 and CDR2 are LNHDA and SQIVND (reference sequence). CDR3 amino acids: CASKQDPSGANVLTF. CDR3 bases: TGTGCCAGTAAACAGGATCCCTCTGGGGCCAACGTCCTGACTTTC.

The chain recombines TRBV2 with TRBJ1-2, with 8 positions matching TRBD1. Trimming cost V 6 bases and J 4 bases; bases outside gene matches: 10. The CDR3 has 15 residues. Germline CDR1 reads SNHLY; CDR2 reads FYNNEI. The CDR3: CASRTGVNLPYGYTF. The CDR3 nucleotides read TGTGCCAGCAGGACAGGGGTAAACCTACCCTATGGCTACACCTTC.

V is TRBV5-4 and J is TRBJ1-1, with unresolved D. Germline V gene data show CDR1 as SGHNT and CDR2 as YYREEE (reference sequence). Between the trimmed V and J ends, which lost 1 base and 3 bases, there was a span of 10 bases. The CDR3 extends over 14 amino acids. The CDR3 DNA sequence: TGTGCCAGCAGCTTGACGGGATTTGACACTGAAGCTTTCTTT. It specifies CASSLTGFDTEAFF.

This chain uses TRBV4-1 with TRBJ1-2; TRBD1 matches at 7 bases. The CDR3 length is 15 residues. Losses at the gene ends were 0 bases for V and 4 bases for J; bases not matched to a gene: 5. CDR1 MGHRA and CDR2 YSYEKL come from the germline V gene. CDR3 residues: CASSQEHRGGYGYTF. CDR3 DNA: TGCGCCAGCAGCCAAGAGCACAGGGGTGGCTATGGCTACACCTTC.

The CDR3 bases are TGTGCCAGCAGCCTAAGGACAGGGGCAGATACGCAGTATTTT. It encodes CASSLRTGADTQYF. The rearrangement uses TRBV7-9 and TRBJ2-3, with 9 bases aligning to TRBD1. This CDR3 comprises 14 residues. The trim removed 5 bases at V and 4 bases at J, leaving 4 bases unmatched. Germline loops: CDR1 SEHNR, CDR2 FQNEAQ (reference sequence). Using reference TRBV7-9 and TRBJ2-3 for the parts outside the CDR3, the full variable domain is DTGVSQNPRHKITKRGQNVTFRCDPISEHNRLYWYRQTLGQGPEFLTYFQNEAQLEKSRLLSDRFSAERPKGSFSTLEIQRTEQGDSAMYLCASSLRTGADTQYFGPGTRLTVL.

The genes are TRBV2 and TRBJ1-4, with a weak D call TRBD1 (6 bases). Trimming shortened V by 7 bases and J by 8 bases, and 17 bases separated the two germline ends. Germline V gene data show CDR1 as SNHLY and CDR2 as FYNNEI. The length of the CDR3 is 14 residues. This CDR3 is CASIRTGLGEKLFF. The CDR3 DNA reads TGTGCCAGCATAAGAACAGGGTTAGGGGAAAAACTGTTTTTT.

For this clone: A read error may produce the germline difference seen at one junction end. Other DNA sequences in this specimen translate into the identical CDR3. The chain uses TRBV7-6 and TRBJ1-1; possible D gene TRBD1, 6 bases. There are 12 residues in the CDR3. CDR1 and CDR2 from the germline V gene are SGHVS and FNYEAQ. Written as DNA, the CDR3 is TGTGCCAGTAGCTTAAAGGGGGGTGAAGCTTTCTTT. Translating it yields CASSLKGGEAFF. Complete variable domain (other parts from reference TRBV7-6 and TRBJ1-1): GAGVSQSPRYKVTKRGQDVALRCDPISGHVSLYWYRQALGQGPEFLTYFNYEAQQDKSGLPNDRFSAERPEGSISTLTIQRTEQRDSAMYRCASSLKGGEAFFGQGTRLTVV.

The gene calls are TRBV7-2 and TRBJ1-4; no clear D gene. The germline CDR1 and CDR2 sequences are SGHTA and FQGNSA. With 5 bases removed from V and 5 bases from J, the gap between germline ends came to 12 bases. The CDR3 totals 14 residues. CDR3 amino acids: CASSPTTANEKLFF. CDR3 DNA: TGTGCCAGCAGCCCTACTACAGCAAATGAAAAACTGTTTTTT.

This clone has a single count. This sequence joins TRBV5-1 and TRBJ2-5; no clear D gene. The ends were cut back, 0 bases at V and 5 bases at J, with 11 bases in the middle. The CDR3 totals 14 residues. CDR1 SGHRS and CDR2 YFSETQ come from the germline V gene. The CDR3 DNA sequence: TGCGCCAGCAGCTTGGGGCACGCCAGGGAGACCCAGTACTTC. As protein: CASSLGHARETQYF.

V is TRBV6-5 and J is TRBJ2-7, with 9 bases identical to TRBD2. Trimming cost V 6 bases and J 2 bases; bases outside gene matches: 8. This CDR3 has 15 residues. The germline CDR1 and CDR2 sequences are MNHEY and SVGAGI. CDR3: CASRIIAGATYEQYF. The DNA of the CDR3 is TGTGCCAGCAGGATAATAGCGGGGGCAACCTACGAGCAGTACTTC.